This TCR beta chain was captured by sequencing in a study of blood T cell repertoires in COVID-19. About the research overall: PBMCs, B-cell-depleted T cells, or T cells provided the cDNA or gDNA that made up the material.

Germline V gives CDR1 LGHDT, CDR2 YNNKEL (reference sequence). The CDR3 contains 16 residues. V shed 4 bases and J 3 bases; nucleotides not matched to a gene: 9. Original data processing: Cell counts per sample came from amplifying reference gene primers. The assay was immunoSEQ multiplex PCR, and TCRdb's table has in-frame clones only and misses some. V and J calls and clone size follow that table, whereas D and trimming were derived from the DNA. This table has roughly 430,000 clones, over 75% appearing once. Enrollees, about 18 to 95 years old, lived in about two dozen US areas. Participant reports of clinical history set cohort assignment.

This TCR was recovered from a woman aged 40 to 50 with acute COVID-19. The gene calls are TRBV3-1 (or the pseudogene TRBV3-2) and TRBJ2-1, with 7 bases that match TRBD2. Sequencing was performed on PBMCs or T cells enriched from blood (not recorded which). In DNA, the CDR3 is TGTGCCAGCAGCCTTAGGACTAGTCCGTTCTACAATGAGCAGTTCTTC. Amino acid sequence: CASSLRTSPFYNEQFF.